This T cell receptor (beta chain) was obtained from a study of blood T cells in healthy people across ages. To note about this clonotype: A read error may produce the germline difference seen at one junction end.

Together with a sample-barcoded 5' primer, a J-beta primer mix was included in a second PCR lasting about 6 to 11 cycles. Using its own MiXCR run on the 5' RACE reads, TCRdb lists one record per CDR3 protein. The sample yields 1.4 million or so distinct CDR3 sequences, 42% seen once. The sequence was obtained from a woman under 30 in good health. The material sequenced was blood.

CDR3 in DNA: TGTGCCAACAGTGGTGACGGGAACCAAGAGACCCAGTACTTC. Translating it yields CANSGDGNQETQYF. The gene calls are TRBV12-3 or TRBV12-4 and TRBJ2-5; the D gene is possibly TRBD2 (5 bases). There are 14 residues in the CDR3.